This TCR beta chain was captured in a study of cytomegalovirus exposure and HLA in healthy donors. Germline values: CDR1 LNHDA, CDR2 SQIVND (reference sequence). V lost 4 bases and J lost 0; bases outside the gene matches: 5. The CDR3 contains 15 residues. The PCR contained 60 Vbeta and 13 Jbeta primers. The protocol was immunoSEQ multiplex PCR, while the TCRdb copy is restricted to in-frame clones and leaves out a portion. The table records 150,000 to 200,000 clones, 75% to 80% of them present only once. The TCR was taken from a man aged 35 to 55 in good health and CMV-seropositive. Sequencing was done on a sample of PBMCs. The chain has TRBV19 and TRBJ1-2; 7 bases agree with TRBD1. CDR3 amino acids: CASSTTGAANYGYTF. The CDR3 DNA follows: TGTGCCAGTAGTACAACAGGGGCTGCTAACTATGGCTACACCTTC.